This TCR beta chain was obtained from a study of T cell responses to AZD1222 COVID-19 vaccine. Sequenced by immunoSEQ multiplex PCR; TCRdb stores in-frame clones only, minus some. There are about 140,000 clones in the sample, with about 2.2% held by the top ten. The V segment lost 5 bases and the J segment 10 bases; nucleotides outside the gene matches: 8. Germline lookup yields CDR1 SNHLY and CDR2 FYNNEI. CDR3 size: 14 residues. This rearrangement joins TRBV2 to TRBJ1-6; the match to TRBD1 covers 7 bases. The sequenced sample consisted of peripheral blood. The source of this sequence is an adult in good health. CDR3 in DNA: TGTGCCAGCAGTTTAACCAGGGGGAGATCACCCCTCCACTTT. It is translated as CASSLTRGRSPLHF.